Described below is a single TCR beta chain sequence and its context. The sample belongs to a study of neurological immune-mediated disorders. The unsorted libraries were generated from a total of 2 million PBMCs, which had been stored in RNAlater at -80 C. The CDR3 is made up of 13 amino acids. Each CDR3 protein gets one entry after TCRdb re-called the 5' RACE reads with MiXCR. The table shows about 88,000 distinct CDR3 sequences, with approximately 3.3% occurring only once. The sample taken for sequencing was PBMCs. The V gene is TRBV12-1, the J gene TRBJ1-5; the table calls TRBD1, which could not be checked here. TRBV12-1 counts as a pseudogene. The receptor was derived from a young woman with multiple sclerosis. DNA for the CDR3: TGCGCCAGTCCTCTGACAGGGAAACAGCCCCAGCATTTT. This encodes CASPLTGKQPQHF.